The 17 T cell receptor beta chains below all came from one sample that was sequenced in a study of STAT5B mutations in CD4+ large granular lymphocyte leukemia. TCRdb keeps only in-frame clones here, not all; method: immunoSEQ multiplex PCR. The sample lists about 50,000 clones, around 81% occurring once. The sample taken for sequencing was CD4+ T cells from blood buffy coats. These receptors were collected from a human donor in good health.

V gene TRBV30 combines with J gene TRBJ2-1, with D perhaps given as TRBD1 or TRBD2 (7 bases each). The CDR3 loop spans 14 amino acids. The V gene's germline CDR1 is GTSNPN and CDR2 SVGIG (reference sequence). Trimming stripped 8 bases from V and 8 bases from J, with 22 bases between. The CDR3 loop reads CAQGGDSTDHEQFF. In DNA form, the CDR3 reads TGTGCCCAGGGGGGGGACAGTACTGACCATGAGCAGTTCTTC. The whole variable domain, filled in from reference TRBV30 and TRBJ2-1, reads SQTIHQWPATLVQPVGSPLSLECTVEGTSNPNLYWYRQAAGRGLQLLFYSVGIGQISSEVPQNLSASRPQDRQFILSSKKLLLSDSGFYLCAQGGDSTDHEQFFGPGTRLTVL.

The chain employs TRBV6-5 and TRBJ2-7; D gene ambiguous. In germline, CDR1 is MNHEY, CDR2 SVGAGI. The V and J ends lost 0 bases and 5 bases respectively, with 17 bases between them. The CDR3 is 16 residues long. CDR3 in DNA: TGTGCCAGCAGTTACTCGGGTTTCGCTAGAATAGACGAGCAGTACTTC. Amino acid sequence: CASSYSGFARIDEQYF.

J is TRBJ1-2 and V is TRBV7-3; D not certain. The CDR3 extends over 15 amino acids. CDR1 and CDR2 from the germline V gene are SGHTA and FQGTGA. With 2 bases removed from V and 1 base from J, the gap between germline ends came to 11 bases. The CDR3, as DNA: TGTGCCAGCAGCTTACGAGGACGAGATAACTATGGCTACACCTTC. It translates to CASSLRGRDNYGYTF.

The V gene is TRBV18, the J gene TRBJ1-1; tentative D call: TRBD1 (6 bases). Germline V lookup: CDR1 KGHSH, CDR2 LQKENI. The CDR3 spans 12 residues. The V end was cut by 2 bases, the J end by 10 bases, with 11 bases between. The CDR3 DNA reads as TGTGCCAGCTCACCAAGGGGGGGAGTAGCTTTCTTT. This sequence encodes CASSPRGGVAFF.

In this sample, this clone turned up once. The chain recombines TRBV27 with TRBJ1-2, with TRBD1 as a possible D gene (6 bases). V lost 3 bases and J 7 bases, leaving 18 bases between the germline ends. The germline V gene encodes CDR1 MNHEY and CDR2 SMNVEV (reference sequence). This CDR3 is 15 amino acids long. Here the CDR3 DNA reads TGTGCCAGCAGTTTTTACGGGGGGCGAGGGAGTGGCTACACCTTC. Its translation: CASSFYGGRGSGYTF.

The chain recombines TRBV19 with TRBJ2-1; tentatively, D is TRBD1 (5 bases). CDR1 is LNHDA and CDR2 is SQIVND in the germline V gene (reference sequence). This CDR3 comprises 14 residues. The ends were cut back, 5 bases at V and 12 bases at J, with 20 bases in the middle. CDR3 nucleotide sequence: TGTGCCAGTAGTGTCTCAACCCTCGCCAGGGCGCAGTTCTTC. It codes for CASSVSTLARAQFF.

The CDR3 region has the DNA TGTGCCAGCAGCCAAGGAAACACCATATATTTT. Its translation: CASSQGNTIYF. This chain links TRBV14 with TRBJ1-3; D remains unclear. Trimming cost V 1 base and J 5 bases, with 0 bases left between them. The germline V gene encodes CDR1 SGHDN and CDR2 FVKESK. The CDR3 is 11 residues long.

The rearrangement uses TRBV6-5 and TRBJ1-5, with D unclear. Trimming took 3 bases from V and 6 from J, leaving 9 bases between them. Germline CDR1 is MNHEY and CDR2 is SVGAGI. The CDR3 is 13 amino acids. Here the CDR3 reads CASSYMAGQPQHF. The CDR3 bases are TGTGCCAGCAGTTATATGGCAGGTCAGCCCCAGCATTTT.

The rearrangement joins TRBV27 to TRBJ2-3, with 14 bases that match TRBD2. The CDR3 length is 15 residues. Germline V gives CDR1 MNHEY, CDR2 SMNVEV (reference sequence). After removal of 8 bases from V and 7 bases from J, the junction contained 8 bases not matched to a gene. CDR3 region: CASLRTSGGHHTQYF. DNA of the CDR3: TGTGCCAGCTTACGGACTAGCGGGGGGCATCATACGCAGTATTTT.

In its sample, this clone was seen a few times. This sequence joins TRBV7-6 and TRBJ1-5; perhaps TRBD1 as D (5 bases). The germline CDR1 and CDR2 sequences are SGHVS and FNYEAQ. V gave up 0 bases and J gave up 6 bases, with 9 bases separating them. The CDR3 is 14 residues long. The CDR3 loop reads CASSLAGVGQPQHF. The CDR3 DNA is TGTGCCAGCAGCTTAGCAGGGGTGGGTCAGCCCCAGCATTTT.

The chain couples TRBV11-2 to TRBJ2-7; TRBD2 is a possible D gene (7 bases). Between the trimmed V and J ends, which lost 5 bases and 0 bases, there was a span of 20 bases. The CDR3 totals 17 residues. Per the germline V gene, CDR1 is SGHAT and CDR2 is FQNNGV. CDR3 residues: CASSDRGGGSFSYEQYF. CDR3 DNA sequence: TGTGCCAGCAGCGATAGGGGAGGGGGGAGTTTCTCCTACGAGCAGTACTTC.

This clone appeared once. The chain uses TRBV19 and TRBJ2-5, with TRBD1 matching 9 bases. This CDR3 region has 14 residues. Germline V gene data show CDR1 as LNHDA and CDR2 as SQIVND (reference sequence). Trimming removed 8 bases from V and 7 bases from J; junction bases left unmatched: 11. The DNA of the CDR3 is TGTGCCAGTGTCCCGGGACAGGGTTTGGGGACCCAGTACTTC. As protein: CASVPGQGLGTQYF.

The chain recombines TRBV4-1 with TRBJ1-1, with 8 nucleotides matching TRBD1. Losses at the gene ends were 2 bases for V and 1 base for J; bases not matched to a gene: 3. The CDR3 consists of 15 residues. Germline V lookup: CDR1 MGHRA, CDR2 YSYEKL. The CDR3 DNA reads TGCGCCAGCAGCCAACAGGGGGCGAGGAACACTGAAGCTTTCTTT. It codes for CASSQQGARNTEAFF.

This chain connects TRBV28 to TRBJ1-2; weak D call: TRBD1 (6 bases). The germline V gene encodes CDR1 MDHEN and CDR2 SYDVKM. The V end was cut by 2 bases, the J end by 2 bases, with 12 bases between. The CDR3 runs 15 residues. The CDR3, as DNA: TGTGCCAGCAGTTTACGGACAGTCGGAAACTATGGCTACACCTTC. This encodes CASSLRTVGNYGYTF.

CDR3 residues: CASSLQGPSSGNTIYF. The CDR3 nucleotides read TGCGCCAGCAGCTTGCAGGGGCCAAGCTCTGGAAACACCATATATTTT. This chain connects TRBV5-1 to TRBJ1-3, with D possibly matching TRBD1 (6 bases). The CDR3 has 16 residues. V lost 1 base and J 0 bases, leaving 11 bases between the germline ends. Per the germline V gene, CDR1 is SGHRS and CDR2 is YFSETQ.

The chain recombines TRBV2 with TRBJ1-1; no clear D gene. Deletions cut 7 bases from V and 1 base from J, with 13 bases between. The length of the CDR3 is 14 residues. Germline V gene lookup returns CDR1 SNHLY and CDR2 FYNNEI. CDR3 DNA: TGTGCCAGCACCGGTTCGTGGGAGAACACTGAAGCTTTCTTT. Protein sequence: CASTGSWENTEAFF.

This clone was seen more than once but under ten times. Other DNA sequences within the sample encode an identical CDR3. The chain links TRBV14 to TRBJ2-5; possibly TRBD1 or TRBD2 for D (5 bases each). The CDR3 length is 12 residues. V dropped 4 bases and J dropped 4 bases, with 7 bases sitting between them. CDR1 and CDR2 (germline): SGHDN, FVKESK. DNA for the CDR3: TGTGCCAGCAGCCGGGGGTTAGAGACCCAGTACTTC. The encoded protein is CASSRGLETQYF.